The T cell receptor beta chain under discussion was sequenced for a study of cytomegalovirus exposure and HLA in healthy donors. In the case of this clone: Its antigen remains unknown.

Findings and caveats of the study: Other equally common chains were less clonally expanded than HLA-associated TCR beta chains, a later analysis showed.

A multiplex PCR was run with 60 Vbeta primers and 13 Jbeta primers. The method was immunoSEQ multiplex PCR; TCRdb's version includes in-frame clones alone and lacks a portion of them. The sample carries about 190,000 clones, around 83% recorded once. The CDR3 loop spans 15 amino acids. Germline-derived CDR1 and CDR2 are SEHNR and FQNEAQ (reference sequence). Deletions cut 5 bases from V and 1 base from J, with 14 bases between. The chain recombines TRBV7-9 with TRBJ1-1, with D perhaps matching TRBD1 (6 bases). This TCR was recovered from a woman aged 50 to 60 in good health and CMV-seropositive. What was sequenced was PBMCs. CDR3 protein: CASSPQQGSNTEAFF. In DNA form, the CDR3 reads TGTGCCAGCAGCCCCCAACAGGGATCGAACACTGAAGCTTTCTTT.